These T cell receptor beta chains were read from a single sample in a study of blood T cell repertoires in COVID-19. TCRdb keeps only in-frame clones here, not all; method: immunoSEQ multiplex PCR. Altogether roughly 30,000 clones are present, 84% being singletons, with the ten largest covering about 10%. The sample comprised peripheral blood. The receptor set was obtained from an elderly man with active COVID-19. Both conserved end residues are part of each CDR3. D genes are given only for firm matches. The listing skips clone size in some rows; elsewhere it reads once, few, many or a size class.

clone size | CDR3 length | J gene | V gene | D gene | CDR3 protein | CDR3 DNA
NA | 16 | TRBJ1-1 | TRBV6-5 | NA | CASSYGRTTGGAEAFF | TGTGCCAGCAGTTACGGTAGGACCACAGGAGGGGCTGAAGCTTTCTTT
NA | 13 | TRBJ1-2 | TRBV30 | NA | CAWTPTVGYGYTF | TGTGCCTGGACCCCGACAGTGGGCTATGGCTACACCTTC
NA | 15 | TRBJ1-2 | TRBV4-1 | TRBD1 | CASSQDDRTGAGYTF | TGCGCCAGCAGCCAAGATGATCGGACAGGGGCTGGCTACACCTTC
few | 12 | TRBJ2-2 | TRBV30 | NA | CAGPRAAGELFF | TGTGCCGGCCCCAGGGCAGCGGGGGAGCTGTTTTTT
NA | 17 | TRBJ2-5 | TRBV10-2 | TRBD2 | CASSPGLAGPLQETQYF | TGCGCCAGCAGCCCTGGACTAGCGGGGCCCCTCCAAGAGACCCAGTACTTC
NA | 12 | TRBJ1-3 | TRBV7-9 | NA | CASSPGGHTIYF | TGTGCCAGCAGCCCCGGAGGGCACACCATATATTTT
NA | 13 | TRBJ2-5 | TRBV6-5 | TRBD1 | CASSGTGQETQYF | TGTGCCAGCAGCGGGACAGGCCAAGAGACCCAGTACTTC
few | 14 | TRBJ1-5 | TRBV27 | TRBD1 | CASSPGQGYQPQHF | TGTGCCAGCAGCCCAGGACAGGGCTATCAGCCCCAGCATTTT
NA | 14 | TRBJ2-5 | TRBV19 | NA | CASSIGVYQETQYF | TGTGCCAGTAGTATCGGGGTGTATCAAGAGACCCAGTACTTC
NA | 15 | TRBJ2-3 | TRBV2 | TRBD2 | CASRASGENTDTQYF | TGTGCCAGCAGAGCTAGCGGGGAGAACACAGATACGCAGTATTTT
NA | 15 | TRBJ2-7 | TRBV18 | NA | CASSPSQDSSYEQYF | TGTGCCAGCTCACCATCACAGGACAGCTCCTACGAGCAGTACTTC
NA | 16 | TRBJ2-1 | TRBV27 | TRBD2 | CASSLRGGVRNNEQFF | TGTGCCAGCAGCCTACGGGGGGGCGTTCGGAACAATGAGCAGTTCTTC
NA | 15 | TRBJ1-5 | TRBV15 | TRBD1 | CATSKGTGHHQPQHF | TGTGCCACCAGCAAAGGGACAGGGCATCATCAGCCCCAGCATTTT
NA | 15 | TRBJ2-7 | TRBV6-6 | TRBD1 | CASSTPDRGLYEQYF | TGTGCCAGCAGTACGCCCGACAGGGGGCTCTACGAGCAGTACTTC
once | 15 | TRBJ2-5 | TRBV11-2 | TRBD2 | CASRSGTSDSETQYF | TGTGCCAGCAGGTCCGGGACTAGCGACTCAGAGACCCAGTACTTC
NA | 16 | TRBJ1-4 | TRBV28 | TRBD1 | CASSLSPGQRNEKLFF | TGTGCCAGCAGTTTATCTCCGGGACAGCGTAATGAAAAACTGTTTTTT
NA | 14 | TRBJ2-1 | TRBV6-1 | TRBD2 | CASSERGGRNEQFF | TGTGCCAGCAGTGAACGGGGAGGGCGCAATGAGCAGTTCTTC
NA | 15 | TRBJ1-6 | TRBV27 | NA | CASSLGGFYNSPLHF | TGTGCCAGCAGTCTCGGCGGTTTCTATAATTCACCCCTCCACTTT
NA | 11 | TRBJ2-7 | TRBV29-1 | NA | CSVGDIYEQYF | TGCAGCGTCGGGGACATCTACGAGCAGTACTTC
NA | 15 | TRBJ2-5 | TRBV4-2 | NA | CASSQASGQQETQYF | TGTGCCAGCAGCCAAGCTTCAGGACAGCAAGAGACCCAGTACTTC
NA | 11 | TRBJ1-5 | TRBV12-2 | NA | CASRLPRPQHF | TGTGCAAGTCGCTTACCCCGGCCCCAGCATTTT
NA | 16 | TRBJ2-5 | TRBV7-6 | TRBD2 | CASSLSAGGVFETQYF | TGTGCCAGCAGCTTAAGTGCGGGGGGCGTTTTTGAGACCCAGTACTTC
NA | 12 | TRBJ2-7 | TRBV2 | TRBD1 | CASSGQGYEQYF | TGTGCCAGTTCTGGACAGGGATACGAGCAGTACTTC
NA | 14 | TRBJ2-3 | TRBV4-2 | NA | CASSLRGSTDTQYF | TGTGCCAGCAGCCTGCGAGGCAGCACAGATACGCAGTATTTT
NA | 16 | TRBJ1-2 | TRBV6-1 | TRBD1 | CASSGGVGQGIYGYTF | TGTGCCAGCAGTGGAGGGGTTGGACAGGGAATTTATGGCTACACCTTC
NA | 15 | TRBJ1-2 | TRBV5-5 | TRBD1 | CASSLKRDRNYGYTF | TGTGCCAGCAGCTTGAAGAGGGACAGGAACTATGGCTACACCTTC
NA | 12 | TRBJ1-1 | TRBV6-5 | NA | CASSTIREVAFF | TGTGCCAGCAGTACAATCAGGGAAGTGGCTTTCTTT
NA | 15 | TRBJ2-6 | TRBV5-1 | TRBD1 | CASSQGGPGANVLTF | TGCGCCAGCAGTCAAGGGGGCCCTGGGGCCAACGTCCTGACTTTC
few | 17 | TRBJ1-2 | TRBV12-5 | NA | CASGLVPGGRTYYGYTF | TGTGCTAGTGGTTTGGTACCCGGGGGACGTACGTACTATGGCTACACCTTC
few | 16 | TRBJ2-7 | TRBV10-3 | TRBD2 | CAIRGIGTSGYYEQYF | TGTGCCATCAGGGGGATCGGGACTAGCGGGTACTACGAGCAGTACTTC
NA | 16 | TRBJ2-1 | TRBV24-1 | TRBD1 | CATSDRGTGRTQEQFF | TGTGCCACCAGTGACCGAGGGACAGGCCGGACCCAGGAGCAGTTCTTC
NA | 15 | TRBJ2-6 | TRBV9 | NA | CASSTQGAGANVLTF | TGTGCCAGCAGCACACAGGGCGCCGGGGCCAACGTCCTGACTTTC
NA | 14 | TRBJ1-5 | TRBV10-3 | NA | CAISEYGQTQPQHF | TGTGCCATCAGTGAGTATGGACAGACTCAGCCCCAGCATTTT
few | 13 | TRBJ2-3 | TRBV15 | NA | CAIQQGGTDTQYF | TGTGCCATACAACAGGGTGGGACAGATACGCAGTATTTT
NA | 13 | TRBJ2-2 | TRBV3-1/TRBV3-2 | NA | CASSYGVTGELFF | TGTGCCAGCAGCTACGGGGTTACCGGGGAGCTGTTTTTT
NA | 15 | TRBJ2-5 | TRBV7-2 | TRBD2 | CASSASGGAVETQYF | TGTGCCAGCAGCGCTAGCGGGGGGGCCGTTGAGACCCAGTACTTC
NA | 16 | TRBJ2-3 | TRBV10-3 | NA | CAISESSGGGRDTQYF | TGTGCCATCAGTGAGTCGTCGGGTGGAGGGAGAGATACGCAGTATTTT
NA | 13 | TRBJ2-7 | TRBV14 | NA | CASSQDRAGEQYF | TGTGCCAGCAGCCAAGATCGGGCGGGCGAGCAGTACTTC
NA | 22 | TRBJ1-4 | TRBV19 | NA | CASSIDPRPWGLEGPPDEKLFF | TGTGCCAGTAGTATAGATCCGAGGCCGTGGGGGCTTGAGGGGCCGCCGGATGAAAAACTGTTTTTT
NA | 14 | TRBJ2-3 | TRBV9 | TRBD1 | CASSPRQGLHTQYF | TGTGCCAGCAGCCCGAGACAGGGGTTACATACGCAGTATTTT
NA | 15 | TRBJ1-1 | TRBV5-1 | NA | CASSSAVGREAEAFF | TGCGCCAGCAGCTCCGCAGTCGGAAGGGAGGCTGAAGCTTTCTTT
NA | 15 | TRBJ2-3 | TRBV5-1 | NA | CASSPEGRAPDTQYF | TGCGCCAGCAGCCCGGAGGGCAGGGCCCCAGATACGCAGTATTTT
NA | 15 | TRBJ2-5 | TRBV4-1 | TRBD1 | CASSQDSRTGGAWDF | TGCGCCAGCAGCCAAGATAGCCGGACAGGGGGGGCTTGGGACTTC
NA | 14 | TRBJ1-2 | TRBV6-1 | NA | CASSEGAANYGYTF | TGTGCCAGCAGTGAAGGGGCAGCTAACTATGGCTACACCTTC
NA | 15 | TRBJ2-7 | TRBV5-1 | TRBD2 | CASSPGQSGTYEQYF | TGCGCCAGCAGCCCCGGCCAGAGCGGGACCTACGAGCAGTACTTC
NA | 12 | TRBJ2-1 | TRBV6-6 | TRBD2 | CASSPELAGEFF | TGTGCCAGCAGCCCCGAACTAGCGGGGGAGTTCTTC
NA | 17 | TRBJ2-2 | TRBV9 | TRBD2 | CASSLRTSGGPPGELFF | TGTGCCAGCAGCCTACGGACTAGCGGGGGGCCCCCCGGGGAGCTGTTTTTT
NA | 15 | TRBJ2-7 | TRBV30 | NA | CAWNPSGRVAYEQYF | TGTGCCTGGAACCCCTCCGGCAGGGTGGCCTACGAGCAGTACTTC
NA | 16 | TRBJ2-1 | TRBV19 | TRBD1 | CASSRTQGASNNEQFF | TGTGCCAGTAGTAGGACACAGGGGGCATCAAACAATGAGCAGTTCTTC
once | 16 | TRBJ1-4 | TRBV5-1 | TRBD1 | CASSPTGTGGHEKLFF | TGCGCCAGCAGCCCGACCGGAACAGGGGGCCATGAGAAACTGTTTTTT
NA | 16 | TRBJ2-4 | TRBV3-1/TRBV3-2 | TRBD1 | CASSRGTEGAKNIQYF | TGTGCCAGCAGCCGAGGGACAGAGGGGGCCAAAAACATTCAGTACTTC
NA | 15 | TRBJ1-5 | TRBV6-5 | NA | CASSKQGTAGQPQHF | TGTGCCAGCAGTAAACAGGGTACGGCGGGTCAGCCCCAGCATTTT